This T cell receptor (beta chain) was identified during a study of shared clonotypes between healthy human individuals. Study at large: Per-donor plates numbered three CD4 naive, three CD4 memory, two CD8 naive and one CD8 memory.

The CDR3 contains 15 residues. V was pared by 4 bases and J by 0 bases, with 10 bases between. Germline CDR1 and CDR2: MDHEN and SYDVKM. Measured with immunoSEQ multiplex PCR; TCRdb has only the in-frame clones, and not every one. The data hold about 2.3 million clones, with 85% to 95% observed a single time. The TCR sequence derives from a man aged 18-30 years in good health. Some clones in this sample may be carry-over from other donors' samples. The chain is built from TRBV28 and TRBJ1-3; D is possibly TRBD1 (5 bases). The sequenced material came from naive CD4+ T cells from PBMCs. Subset meaning: CD45RA+ positively selected. CDR3 sequence: CASSSPTVSGNTIYF. DNA for the CDR3: TGTGCCAGCAGTTCTCCGACAGTCTCTGGAAACACCATATATTTT. Full variable domain (missing parts from reference TRBV28 and TRBJ1-3): DVKVTQSSRYLVKRTGEKVFLECVQDMDHENMFWYRQDPGLGLRLIYFSYDVKMKEKGDIPEGYSVSREKKERFSLILESASTNQTSMYLCASSSPTVSGNTIYFGEGSWLTVV.